The clone carrying this TCR beta chain was seen many times. Antigen unknown. Amplified TCR beta CDR3 regions were obtained using RNA transcripts as template. The authors performed first-round RT-PCR with HTBI primers and then a second-round multiplex PCR. In TCRdb, the multiplex PCR reads were re-called with MiXCR into one record per CDR3 protein. The data show over a million distinct CDR3 sequences, about two fifths seen once. Trimming stripped 1 base from V and 5 bases from J, with 9 bases between. The CDR3 runs 13 residues. Per germline, CDR1 SGHTS and CDR2 YDEGEE. This record comes from a study of Graves' ophthalmopathy and Graves' hyperthyroidism. Overall study findings and caveats: For separating ophthalmopathy from stable hyperthyroidism, a 13-signature model gave roughly 90% sensitivity and 81.08% specificity.

The study recruited hyperthyroidism patients aged 18 to 65 who were newly diagnosed, under 2 months' duration. Other autoimmune disease, uncontrolled infection, pregnancy and lactation led to exclusion. V usage is TRBV5-8 and J usage is TRBJ2-5; tentatively, D is TRBD2 (5 bases). Sequencing was done on a sample of peripheral blood or thyroid tissue (not recorded which). The receptor's source is an adult man with Graves' hyperthyroidism. CDR3 in amino acids: CASSLHGVETQYF. CDR3 DNA: TGTGCCAGCAGCTTGCACGGGGTTGAGACCCAGTACTTC.